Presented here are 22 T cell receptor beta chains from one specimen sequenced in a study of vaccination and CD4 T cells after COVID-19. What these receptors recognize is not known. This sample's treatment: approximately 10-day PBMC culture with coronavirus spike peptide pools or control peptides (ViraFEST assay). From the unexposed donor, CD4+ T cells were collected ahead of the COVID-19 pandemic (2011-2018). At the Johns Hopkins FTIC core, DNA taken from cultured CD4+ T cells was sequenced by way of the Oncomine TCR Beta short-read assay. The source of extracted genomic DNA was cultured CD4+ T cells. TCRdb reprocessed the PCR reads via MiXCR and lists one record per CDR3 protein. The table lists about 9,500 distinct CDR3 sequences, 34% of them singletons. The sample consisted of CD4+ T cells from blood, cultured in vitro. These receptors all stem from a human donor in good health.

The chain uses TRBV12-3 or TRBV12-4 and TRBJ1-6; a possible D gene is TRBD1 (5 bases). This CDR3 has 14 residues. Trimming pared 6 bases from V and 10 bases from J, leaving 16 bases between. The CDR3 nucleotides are TGTGCCAGCAGCCCCCGGGACGCGGGGTCACCCCTCCACTTT. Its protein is CASSPRDAGSPLHF.

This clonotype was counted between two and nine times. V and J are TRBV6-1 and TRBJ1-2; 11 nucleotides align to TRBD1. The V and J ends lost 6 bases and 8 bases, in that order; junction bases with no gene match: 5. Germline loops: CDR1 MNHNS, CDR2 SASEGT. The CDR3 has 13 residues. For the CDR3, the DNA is TGTGCCAGCAGGTCGGACAGGGGGCGAGGCTACACCTTC. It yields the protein CASRSDRGRGYTF.

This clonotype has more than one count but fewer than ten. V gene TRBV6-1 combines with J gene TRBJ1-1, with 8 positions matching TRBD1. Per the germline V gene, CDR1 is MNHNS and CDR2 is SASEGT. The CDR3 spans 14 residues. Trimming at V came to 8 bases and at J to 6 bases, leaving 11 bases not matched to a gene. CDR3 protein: CASGNRGVWAEAFF. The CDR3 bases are TGTGCCAGCGGAAACAGGGGGGTTTGGGCTGAAGCTTTCTTT.

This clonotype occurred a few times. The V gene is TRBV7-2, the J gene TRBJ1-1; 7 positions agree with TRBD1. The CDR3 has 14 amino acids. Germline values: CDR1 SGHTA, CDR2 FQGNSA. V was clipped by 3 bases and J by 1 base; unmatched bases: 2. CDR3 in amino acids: CASSFRTGNTEAFF. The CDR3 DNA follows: TGTGCCAGCAGCTTCCGGACAGGGAACACTGAAGCTTTCTTT.

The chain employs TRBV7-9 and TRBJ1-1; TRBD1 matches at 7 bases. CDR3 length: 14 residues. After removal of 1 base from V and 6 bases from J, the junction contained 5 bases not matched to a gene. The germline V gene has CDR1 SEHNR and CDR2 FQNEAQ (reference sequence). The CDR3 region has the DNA TGTGCCAGCAGCTTAGGTGGGACAGCTCCTGAAGCTTTCTTT. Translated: CASSLGGTAPEAFF.

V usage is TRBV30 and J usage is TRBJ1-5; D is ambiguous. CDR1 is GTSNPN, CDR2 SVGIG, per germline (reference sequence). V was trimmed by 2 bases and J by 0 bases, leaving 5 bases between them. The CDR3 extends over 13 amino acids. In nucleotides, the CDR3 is TGTGCCTGGAGTAAGGATAGCAATCAGCCCCAGCATTTT. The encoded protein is CAWSKDSNQPQHF.

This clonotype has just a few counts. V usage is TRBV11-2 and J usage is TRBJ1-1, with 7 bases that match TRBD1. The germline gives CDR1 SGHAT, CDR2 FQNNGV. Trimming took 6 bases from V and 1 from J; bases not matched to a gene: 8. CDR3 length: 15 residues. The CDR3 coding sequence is TGTGCCAGCAGTCTCAGGACAGGAGCGAACACTGAAGCTTTCTTT. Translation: CASSLRTGANTEAFF.

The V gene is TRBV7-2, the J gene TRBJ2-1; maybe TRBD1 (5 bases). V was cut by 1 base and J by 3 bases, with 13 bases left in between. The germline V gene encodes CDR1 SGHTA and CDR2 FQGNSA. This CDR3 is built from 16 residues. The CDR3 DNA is TGTGCCAGCAGCTTAGAGGGTGGGGCCTACTACAATGAGCAGTTCTTC. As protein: CASSLEGGAYYNEQFF.

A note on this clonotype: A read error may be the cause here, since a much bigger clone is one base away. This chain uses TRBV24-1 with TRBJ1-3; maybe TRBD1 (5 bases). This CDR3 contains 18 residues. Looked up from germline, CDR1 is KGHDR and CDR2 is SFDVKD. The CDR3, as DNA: TGTGCCAACAGTGATTGGAAGGGGCAGCGCTTCTCTGGAAACACCATATATTTT. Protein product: CANSDWKGQRFSGNTIYF.

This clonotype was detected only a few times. CDR3 sequence (DNA): TGTGCCAGCAGAACTTCTAGCGGGAGCTCCTACGAGCAGTACTTC. Amino acids: CASRTSSGSSYEQYF. The rearrangement links TRBV11-2 to TRBJ2-7; TRBD2 agrees at 10 bases. The CDR3 is 15 amino acids. The germline CDR1 and CDR2 sequences are SGHAT and FQNNGV. The V segment lost 6 bases and the J segment 0 bases; nucleotides outside the gene matches: 5.

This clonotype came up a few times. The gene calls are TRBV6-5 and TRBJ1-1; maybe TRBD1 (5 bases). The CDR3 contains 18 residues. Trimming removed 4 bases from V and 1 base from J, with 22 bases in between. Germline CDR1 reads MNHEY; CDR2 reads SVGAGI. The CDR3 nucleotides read TGTGCCAGCAGTTCGCCTGGTCGGGGGACGGTGAGGAACACTGAAGCTTTCTTT. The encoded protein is CASSSPGRGTVRNTEAFF.

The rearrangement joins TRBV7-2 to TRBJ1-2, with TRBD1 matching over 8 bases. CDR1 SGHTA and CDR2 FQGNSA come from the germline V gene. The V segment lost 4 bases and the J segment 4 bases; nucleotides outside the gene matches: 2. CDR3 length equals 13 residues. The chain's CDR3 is CASSSGQGYGYTF. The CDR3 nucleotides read TGTGCCAGCAGCTCAGGACAGGGCTATGGCTACACCTTC.

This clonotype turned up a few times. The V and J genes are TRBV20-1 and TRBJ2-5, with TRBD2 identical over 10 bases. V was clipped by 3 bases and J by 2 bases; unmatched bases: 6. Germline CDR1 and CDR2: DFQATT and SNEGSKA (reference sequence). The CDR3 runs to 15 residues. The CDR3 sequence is CSARASGRVQETQYF. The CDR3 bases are TGCAGTGCTAGGGCTAGCGGGAGAGTGCAAGAGACCCAGTACTTC.

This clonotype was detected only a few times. CDR3 DNA sequence: TGCAGTGCTAGAGATAATGGCAGAAACTATGGCTACACCTTC. It yields the protein CSARDNGRNYGYTF. The rearrangement uses TRBV20-1 and TRBJ1-2, with D unresolved. The germline V gene has CDR1 DFQATT and CDR2 SNEGSKA (reference sequence). The CDR3 length is 14 residues. V dropped 0 bases and J dropped 2 bases, with 10 bases sitting between them.

CDR3 residues: CASSSGRVRSSYEQYF. The CDR3 DNA is TGTGCCAGCAGCTCAGGACGGGTCCGAAGCTCCTACGAGCAGTACTTC. The rearrangement links TRBV5-4 to TRBJ2-7; D is uncertain. Germline loops: CDR1 SGHNT, CDR2 YYREEE (reference sequence). This CDR3 contains 16 residues. Trimming cost V 3 bases and J 0 bases, with 16 bases left between them.

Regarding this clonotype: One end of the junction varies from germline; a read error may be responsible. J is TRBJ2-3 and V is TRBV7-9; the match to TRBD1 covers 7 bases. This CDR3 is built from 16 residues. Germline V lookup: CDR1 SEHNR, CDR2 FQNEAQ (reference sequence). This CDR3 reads CACSSLLTGSTDTQYF. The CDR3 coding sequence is TGTGCCTGCAGCTCACTCCTGACAGGGAGCACAGATACGCAGTATTTT.

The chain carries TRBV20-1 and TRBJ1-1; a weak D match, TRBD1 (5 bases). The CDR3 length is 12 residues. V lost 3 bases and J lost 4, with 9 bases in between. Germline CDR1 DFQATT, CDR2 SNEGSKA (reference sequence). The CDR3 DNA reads TGCAGTGCTAGTCGGAGGGGCACTGAAGCTTTCTTT. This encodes CSASRRGTEAFF.

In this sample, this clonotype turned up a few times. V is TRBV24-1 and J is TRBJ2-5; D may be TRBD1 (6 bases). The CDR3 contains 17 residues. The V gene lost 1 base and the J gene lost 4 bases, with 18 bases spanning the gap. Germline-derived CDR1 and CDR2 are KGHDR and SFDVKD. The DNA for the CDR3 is TGTGCCACCAGTGATTTTGCTACACAGGGTCCGGGAGAGACCCAGTACTTC. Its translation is CATSDFATQGPGETQYF.

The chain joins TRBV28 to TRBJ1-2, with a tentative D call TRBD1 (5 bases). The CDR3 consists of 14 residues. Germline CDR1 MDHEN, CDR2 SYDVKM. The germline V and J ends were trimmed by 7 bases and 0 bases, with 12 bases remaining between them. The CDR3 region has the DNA TGTGCCAGCATCCTGGGGGGAGCTAACTATGGCTACACCTTC. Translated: CASILGGANYGYTF.

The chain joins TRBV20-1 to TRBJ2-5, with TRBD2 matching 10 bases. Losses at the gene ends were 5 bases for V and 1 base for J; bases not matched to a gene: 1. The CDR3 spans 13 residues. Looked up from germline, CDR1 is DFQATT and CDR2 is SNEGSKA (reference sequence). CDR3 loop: CSAGTSVQETQYF. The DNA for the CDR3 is TGCAGTGCTGGGACTAGCGTCCAAGAGACCCAGTACTTC.

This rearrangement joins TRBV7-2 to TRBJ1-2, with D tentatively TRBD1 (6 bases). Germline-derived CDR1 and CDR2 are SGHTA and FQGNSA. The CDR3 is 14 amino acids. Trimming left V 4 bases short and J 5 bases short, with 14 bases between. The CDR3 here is CASSSHLGQYGYTF. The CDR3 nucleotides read TGTGCCAGCAGCTCACACTTAGGACAGTATGGCTACACCTTC.

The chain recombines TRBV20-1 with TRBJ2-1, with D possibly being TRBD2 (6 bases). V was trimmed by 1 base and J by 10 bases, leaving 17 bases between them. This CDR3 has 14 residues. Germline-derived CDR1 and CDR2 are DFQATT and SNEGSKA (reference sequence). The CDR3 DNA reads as TGCAGTGCTAGAGTGAGGCCCTTCGGAGGGGAGCAGTTCTTC. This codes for CSARVRPFGGEQFF.